Below, 12 T cell receptor beta chains from the same sample are listed, as sequenced in a study of T cells in Graves' hyperthyroidism and ophthalmopathy. Using RNA transcripts as the source, TCR beta CDR3 regions were amplified. HTBI primers were used for first-round RT-PCR of the TCR CDR3. TCRdb processed the multiplex PCR reads anew with MiXCR; each CDR3 protein has one entry. The sample yields about 570,000 distinct CDR3 sequences, 46% seen once. The sequencing input was peripheral blood or thyroid tissue (not recorded which). The receptors here all came from an adult woman with Graves' disease, either hyperthyroidism or ophthalmopathy (not recorded which).

This clonotype was observed many times. For the CDR3, the DNA is TGTGCCAGCAGCCACTGGCCATTTATGGTCTATGGCTACACCTTC. It yields the protein CASSHWPFMVYGYTF. V gene TRBV12-3 or TRBV12-4 combines with J gene TRBJ1-2; D unclear. V was pared by 6 bases and J by 4 bases, with 18 bases between. CDR3 length equals 15 residues.

As to this clonotype: This may stem from a read error, because a much larger clone lies one nucleotide away. The chain is built from TRBV13 and TRBJ2-7; D possibly corresponds to TRBD1 (6 bases). V was shortened by 3 bases and J by 4 bases, with 16 bases between the two germline ends. Germline CDR1 PRHDT, CDR2 FYEKMQ (reference sequence). This CDR3 comprises 15 residues. The CDR3 DNA is TGTGCCAGCAGCTTGGGGGCCCAAATGAGTTACGAGCAGTACTTC. Translated, it gives CASSLGAQMSYEQYF.

This clonotype came up many times. The V call is TRBV6-6, the J call TRBJ2-5, with unresolved D. The CDR3 is 14 residues long. Germline V lookup: CDR1 MNHNY, CDR2 SVGAGI (reference sequence). The ends were cut back, 7 bases at V and 2 bases at J, with 14 bases in the middle. CDR3 DNA sequence: TGTGCCAGCACCAACACCGTAATACAAGAGACCCAGTACTTC. As protein: CASTNTVIQETQYF.

V is TRBV29-1 and J is TRBJ2-5; 9 nucleotides agree with TRBD1. From germline, CDR1 is SQVTM and CDR2 ANQGSEA. V lost 6 bases, J lost 5 bases, and 10 bases stayed unmatched. The CDR3 is 14 residues long. The CDR3 here is CSVPGQGGSETQYF. For the CDR3, the DNA is TGCAGCGTGCCGGGACAGGGAGGGTCGGAGACCCAGTACTTC.

This clonotype was recorded many times. V and J are TRBV20-1 and TRBJ2-5; D ambiguous. V was pared by 1 base and J by 3 bases, with 15 bases between. The CDR3 runs to 15 residues. Germline V gives CDR1 DFQATT, CDR2 SNEGSKA (reference sequence). The chain's CDR3 is CSARAAVLGKETQYF. CDR3 in DNA: TGCAGTGCTAGAGCGGCGGTCCTGGGGAAAGAGACCCAGTACTTC.

The sample holds a few counts of this clonotype. V and J are TRBV3-1 and TRBJ1-4; possible D gene TRBD1, 6 bases. The CDR3 length is 15 residues. Deletions cut 2 bases from V and 7 bases from J, with 14 bases between. Per the germline V gene, CDR1 is LGHDT and CDR2 is YNNKEL (reference sequence). The CDR3 protein is CASSQMGQGGEKLFF. For the CDR3, the DNA is TGTGCCAGCAGCCAAATGGGACAAGGTGGTGAAAAACTGTTTTTT.

V usage is TRBV7-2 and J usage is TRBJ1-6; D unresolved. Germline-derived CDR1 and CDR2 are SGHTA and FQGNSA. This CDR3 has 15 amino acids. V lost 1 base, J lost 0 bases, and 4 bases lay in between. CDR3 nucleotides: TGTGCCAGCAGCTTAGATCCCTCCTATAATTCACCCCTCCACTTT. Translated: CASSLDPSYNSPLHF.

This clonotype was picked up a small number of times. The V gene is TRBV28, the J gene TRBJ1-5; D unresolved. Deletions cut 4 bases from V and 3 bases from J, with 10 bases between. The CDR3 totals 14 residues. Germline CDR1 MDHEN, CDR2 SYDVKM. CDR3: CASSSLRDNQPQHF. CDR3 DNA sequence: TGTGCCAGCAGTTCCTTACGTGACAATCAGCCCCAGCATTTT.

V gene TRBV20-1 combines with J gene TRBJ1-6, with 11 bases lining up with TRBD1. V shed 5 bases, J shed 13 bases, and the junction held 10 bases outside the gene matches. CDR3 size: 14 residues. The germline CDR1 and CDR2 sequences are DFQATT and SNEGSKA (reference sequence). CDR3 in amino acids: CSAWSGTGGDPLHF. The CDR3 DNA reads as TGCAGTGCTTGGTCCGGGACAGGGGGGGATCCCCTCCACTTT.

As concerns this clonotype: It may be a read error: a sequence one base away is much more abundant. Here the CDR3 omits its conserved ending phenylalanine or tryptophan, so a read error is the likely source. The CDR3 spells CASSEAGGMNTEAFS. CDR3 DNA: TGTGCCAGCAGTGAAGCGGGGGGCATGAACACTGAAGCTTTCTCT. The rearrangement joins TRBV6-6 to TRBJ1-1, with TRBD1 as a possible D gene (6 bases). V lost 5 bases and J 0 bases, leaving 13 bases between the germline ends. The CDR3 covers 15 residues. The germline CDR1 and CDR2 sequences are MNHNY and SVGAGI (reference sequence).

The V gene is TRBV30, the J gene TRBJ2-2; D call uncertain. There are 15 residues in the CDR3. Between the trimmed V and J ends, which lost 1 base and 1 base, there was a span of 10 bases. The V gene's germline CDR1 is GTSNPN and CDR2 SVGIG (reference sequence). The CDR3 spells CAWSGAAMNTGELFF. In DNA form, the CDR3 reads TGTGCCTGGAGTGGGGCGGCAATGAACACCGGGGAGCTGTTTTTT.

This clonotype was recorded many times. The chain couples TRBV30 to TRBJ2-5; the D call may be TRBD1 or TRBD2 (7 bases each). With 5 bases removed from V and 3 bases from J, the gap between germline ends came to 13 bases. The CDR3 sequence is 13 residues long. Germline CDR1 is GTSNPN and CDR2 is SVGIG (reference sequence). For the CDR3, the DNA is TGTGCCTGGGAATCAGGGGGGGAAGAGACCCAGTACTTC. Its translation is CAWESGGEETQYF.